A single sample is the source of the 7 T cell receptor beta chains below, sequenced in a study of cytomegalovirus exposure and HLA in healthy donors. A multiplex PCR was run with 60 Vbeta primers and 13 Jbeta primers. The table came from immunoSEQ multiplex PCR; TCRdb's copy has only in-frame clones and leaves some out. The data show about 83,000 clones, around 81% seen once. Source material: PBMCs. The receptor set was obtained from a woman in her twenties or thirties in good health and CMV-seronegative.

The table lists this clone with a count of one. The rearrangement uses TRBV19 and TRBJ1-5, with D uncertain. Germline assignment: CDR1 LNHDA and CDR2 SQIVND (reference sequence). This CDR3 comprises 13 residues. V lost 1 base, J lost 5 bases, and 6 bases lay in between. CDR3 in amino acids: CASSIGGDQPQHF. The CDR3 DNA sequence: TGTGCCAGTAGTATAGGCGGGGATCAGCCCCAGCATTTT. The complete variable domain, with remaining parts taken from reference TRBV19 and TRBJ1-5, reads DGGITQSPKYLFRKEGQNVTLSCEQNLNHDAMYWYRQDPGQGLRLIYYSQIVNDFQKGDIAEGYSVSREKKESFPLTVTSAQKNPTAFYLCASSIGGDQPQHFGDGTRLSIL.

This clone was seen a few times. CDR3 nucleotide sequence: TGTGCCAGCAGTTACTCTCGACAGGGGGGGGGTGAAAAACTGTTTTTT. Encoded protein: CASSYSRQGGGEKLFF. The chain links TRBV6-5 to TRBJ1-4, with 9 nucleotides matching TRBD1. CDR1 and CDR2 (germline): MNHEY, SVGAGI. J gave up 7 bases and V 0 bases, and 6 bases lay outside the gene matches. CDR3 length: 16 amino acids.

The chain links TRBV28 to TRBJ1-2, with 9 bases fitting TRBD1. Germline loops: CDR1 MDHEN, CDR2 SYDVKM. The V gene end was trimmed by 6 bases and the J gene end by 4 bases; junction bases not matched to a gene: 12. This CDR3 contains 16 residues. The CDR3 nucleotides are TGTGCCAGCAGCTTTCCGGGACAGGGATCGATCTATGGCTACACCTTC. Protein sequence: CASSFPGQGSIYGYTF.

Only a few counts were recorded for this clone. The same CDR3 is also encoded by other DNA sequences in this sample. CDR3 residues: CATSRDRGGYEQYF. The CDR3 DNA reads as TGTGCCACCAGCAGAGATCGAGGTGGCTACGAGCAGTACTTC. This chain connects TRBV15 to TRBJ2-7, with D unresolved. V lost 0 bases and J 3 bases, leaving 9 bases between the germline ends. Germline CDR1 reads LNHNV; CDR2 reads YYDKDF (reference sequence). The length of the CDR3 is 14 residues.

In this sample, this clone turned up a few times. This chain links TRBV5-1 with TRBJ2-3; the match to TRBD1 covers 8 bases. This CDR3 contains 16 residues. V shed 3 bases and J 4 bases; nucleotides not matched to a gene: 10. Germline-derived CDR1 and CDR2 are SGHRS and YFSETQ. CDR3 nucleotides: TGCGCCAGCAGCTCAGGGGACAGGAACCCACCAGATACGCAGTATTTT. Its translation: CASSSGDRNPPDTQYF.

The chain has TRBV10-3 and TRBJ1-1, with D possibly matching TRBD1 (6 bases). Germline V gene data show CDR1 as ENHRY and CDR2 as SYGVKD. Deletions cut 5 bases from V and 3 bases from J, with 13 bases between. The CDR3 runs to 14 residues. The CDR3 spells CAISSTGKDTEAFF. CDR3 coding DNA: TGTGCCATCAGTTCAACAGGGAAGGACACTGAAGCTTTCTTT.

This chain joins TRBV4-1 and TRBJ2-1; the match to TRBD1 covers 7 bases. CDR1 MGHRA and CDR2 YSYEKL come from the germline V gene. The trim removed 2 bases at V and 9 bases at J, leaving 10 bases unmatched. The CDR3 is 15 amino acids. The CDR3 reads CASSQPNIPGGEQFF. The CDR3 bases are TGCGCCAGCAGCCAACCTAACATACCAGGGGGTGAGCAGTTCTTC.